This T cell receptor beta chain was found in a study of T-cell reconstitution after alpha-beta-depleted transplantation in children. Study-wide points: Two months or so post-transplant, alpha-beta T cells reportedly derived from several hundred expanded graft clones. T cells produced anew were the main source of T-cell counts and diversity one year after transplant.

The TCRbeta library was prepared with unique molecular identifiers. TCRdb re-called the PCR reads through MiXCR, storing one row per CDR3 protein. The profile shows about 250,000 distinct CDR3 sequences, around 25% of them singletons. Germline values: CDR1 LNHDA, CDR2 SQIVND (reference sequence). The CDR3 loop spans 16 amino acids. The V end lost 3 bases, the J end lost 2 bases, and 13 bases lay between the germline ends. Concerning this clonotype itself: Its target is unknown.

The V gene is TRBV19, the J gene TRBJ2-2; the D gene could be TRBD1 or TRBD2 (5 bases each). The TCR comes from a female patient aged 2 to 10 who had a stem cell transplant for congenital amegakaryocytic thrombocytopenia, so the T cells may come from the graft donor. The sample consisted of PBMCs, mostly from graft donor cells, taken 360 days after TCRalphabeta/CD19-depleted stem cell transplant. The CDR3 reads CASSIIRGRNTGELFF. The CDR3 bases are TGTGCCAGTAGTATTATAAGGGGACGAAACACCGGGGAGCTGTTTTTT.